The 19 T cell receptor beta chains given below trace back to one sample, sequenced in a study of T cell changes during pregnancy in multiple sclerosis. Clones were sequenced by immunoSEQ multiplex PCR, and TCRdb holds only the in-frame ones, with some missing. The table shows 55,000 to 70,000 clones, with about nine tenths occurring only once. Sequencing was performed on CD4+ T cells from peripheral blood mononuclear cells, taken after pregnancy. These receptor sequences come from a female donor with multiple sclerosis, enrolled in a pregnancy study.

This clone came up a few times. J is TRBJ2-2 and V is TRBV7-8, with 7 bases identical to TRBD1. Germline V gives CDR1 SGHVS, CDR2 FQNEAQ. V gave up 7 bases and J gave up 1 base; unmatched junction bases: 12. The CDR3 is 17 amino acids. Written as DNA, the CDR3 is TGTGCCAGCACCCCCAACCGGAACAGGGGGAACACCGGGGAGCTGTTTTTT. The encoded protein is CASTPNRNRGNTGELFF.

The count of this clone is one. V gene TRBV5-6 combines with J gene TRBJ2-5, with D possibly matching TRBD2 (6 bases). V lost 0 bases, J lost 4 bases, and 25 bases lay in between. This CDR3 contains 19 residues. Germline CDR1 and CDR2: SGHDT and YYEEEE. In nucleotides, the CDR3 is TGTGCCAGCAGCTTGGGACCGATGAAGGATAAAAGGCGGGGAGAGACCCAGTACTTC. Its translation: CASSLGPMKDKRRGETQYF.

This clone has just a few counts. The J gene is TRBJ1-1, the V gene TRBV9, with D tentatively TRBD1 (6 bases). V shed 4 bases and J shed 0 bases, with 10 bases lying between them. Per the germline V gene, CDR1 is SGDLS and CDR2 is YYNGEE. CDR3 length: 14 residues. The CDR3 is CASSQGPLNTEAFF. The CDR3 coding sequence is TGTGCCAGCAGCCAGGGGCCCTTGAACACTGAAGCTTTCTTT.

The J gene is TRBJ2-7, the V gene TRBV21-1; the D call in the table, TRBD1, was not verified against the DNA. TRBV21-1 is a pseudogene locus. This CDR3 is 14 amino acids long. The CDR3 DNA follows: TGTGCCAGCAGCGACGGGACAGGGAACTACGAGCAGTACTTC. Translated: CASSDGTGNYEQYF.

The count of this clone is one. CDR3 loop: CASRATGSYEQYF. The DNA for the CDR3 is TGTGCCAGCAGAGCGACAGGGTCCTACGAGCAGTACTTC. The chain recombines TRBV11-3 with TRBJ2-7; 7 bases are shared with TRBD1. CDR1 and CDR2 from the germline V gene are SGHNT and YENEEA. The CDR3 is made up of 13 amino acids. V lost 6 bases to trimming and J lost 1 base; unmatched junction nucleotides: 3.

This chain links TRBV6-6 with TRBJ2-1; TRBD1 aligns across 10 bases. This CDR3 contains 15 residues. V lost 6 bases and J lost 8; bases outside the gene matches: 10. Looked up from germline, CDR1 is MNHNY and CDR2 is SVGAGI (reference sequence). The CDR3 DNA reads TGTGCCAGCAGCACCGGGACAGGGGACTGGGATGAGCAGTTCTTC. It translates to CASSTGTGDWDEQFF.

CDR3 in amino acids: CASSITGSNYGYTF. In nucleotides, the CDR3 is TGCGCCAGCAGCATCACAGGGTCCAACTATGGCTACACCTTC. The V call is TRBV5-1, the J call TRBJ1-2; D perhaps matches TRBD1 (6 bases). CDR3 length: 14 residues. V lost 4 bases, J lost 2 bases, and 12 bases lay in between. Looked up from germline, CDR1 is SGHRS and CDR2 is YFSETQ.

This sequence joins TRBV28 and TRBJ2-1; D not certain. The CDR3 extends over 11 amino acids. The V end was cut by 3 bases, the J end by 7 bases, with 4 bases between. Germline lookup yields CDR1 MDHEN and CDR2 SYDVKM. CDR3 sequence reads: CASSFSNEQFF. For the CDR3, the DNA is TGTGCCAGCAGTTTCTCTAATGAGCAGTTCTTC.

This clone was observed a single time. The chain combines TRBV5-1 with TRBJ2-7, with 7 bases matching TRBD1. With 0 bases clipped from V and 6 bases from J, the junction kept 6 bases outside the gene matches. From germline, CDR1 is SGHRS and CDR2 YFSETQ. CDR3 length equals 14 residues. The CDR3 sequence is CASSLVGQLAEQYF. The CDR3 region has the DNA TGCGCCAGCAGCTTGGTGGGACAGTTAGCCGAGCAGTACTTC.

V gene TRBV4-2 combines with J gene TRBJ2-7; tentatively, D is TRBD2 (7 bases). The V gene's germline CDR1 is LGHNA and CDR2 YNFKEQ. This CDR3 comprises 15 residues. Trimming removed 2 bases from V and 5 bases from J, with 16 bases in between. The CDR3 DNA sequence: TGTGCCAGCAGCCAATCCGTGCGGGGGCATAACGAGCAGTACTTC. Translating it yields CASSQSVRGHNEQYF.

The chain joins TRBV10-3 to TRBJ2-1, with 7 bases identical to TRBD2. The J segment lost 0 bases and the V segment lost 3 bases, leaving 8 bases of the junction unmatched. Germline CDR1 and CDR2: ENHRY and SYGVKD. The length of the CDR3 is 17 residues. CDR3 nucleotide sequence: TGTGCCATCAGTGACTCCCTAGCGGAGACCTCCTACAATGAGCAGTTCTTC. Translated, it gives CAISDSLAETSYNEQFF.

The chain employs TRBV19 and TRBJ2-5; maybe TRBD2 (5 bases). CDR1 and CDR2 (germline): LNHDA, SQIVND (reference sequence). The V and J ends lost 5 bases and 2 bases respectively, with 12 bases between them. There are 14 residues in the CDR3. CDR3 coding DNA: TGTGCCAGTAGTTCCTGGACTGGTCAAGAGACCCAGTACTTC. It codes for CASSSWTGQETQYF.

The V and J genes are TRBV18 and TRBJ1-1, with D hard to call. V was clipped by 1 base and J by 1 base, with 10 bases between them. Per germline, CDR1 KGHSH and CDR2 LQKENI. This CDR3 has 15 amino acids. The CDR3 spells CASSPLEQPNTEAFF. For the CDR3, the DNA is TGTGCCAGCTCACCACTTGAACAGCCGAACACTGAAGCTTTCTTT.

V gene TRBV10-3 combines with J gene TRBJ1-3, with D unclear. The CDR3 has 14 residues. The germline V and J ends were trimmed by 10 bases and 0 bases, with 13 bases remaining between them. The germline CDR1 and CDR2 sequences are ENHRY and SYGVKD. The CDR3 nucleotides are TGTGCCACCACGCGGGCAACCTCTGGAAACACCATATATTTT. Translation gives CATTRATSGNTIYF.

The CDR3, as DNA: TGTGCCAGCAGCGGAAGGGGCAGCCGCTCCTACAATGAGCAGTTCTTC. Translated: CASSGRGSRSYNEQFF. The chain links TRBV2 to TRBJ2-1, with TRBD1 as a possible D gene (5 bases). Germline CDR1 is SNHLY and CDR2 is FYNNEI. This CDR3 comprises 16 residues. Between the trimmed V and J ends, which lost 6 bases and 0 bases, there was a span of 15 bases.

The sample holds a few counts of this clone. This chain uses TRBV5-1 with TRBJ2-7, with 8 bases aligning to TRBD2. The CDR3 extends over 14 amino acids. The ends lost 1 base at V and 2 bases at J; junction bases unmatched: 2. Germline V gives CDR1 SGHRS, CDR2 YFSETQ. The CDR3 DNA reads as TGCGCCAGCAGCTTGACTAGCGGACCCTACGAGCAGTACTTC. Translation: CASSLTSGPYEQYF.

This chain's CDR3 is CASSWTTGGLGYTF. The DNA of the CDR3 is TGTGCCAGCAGCTGGACCACAGGGGGCCTTGGCTACACCTTC. The chain employs TRBV5-5 and TRBJ1-2; 9 bases match TRBD1. In germline, CDR1 is SGHKS, CDR2 YYEKEE (reference sequence). This CDR3 is 14 amino acids long. The V gene end was trimmed by 3 bases and the J gene end by 7 bases; junction bases not matched to a gene: 7.

This chain uses TRBV4-1 with TRBJ1-6, with a weak D call TRBD1 (6 bases). CDR3 size: 15 residues. Germline values: CDR1 MGHRA, CDR2 YSYEKL. Trimming removed 5 bases from V and 7 bases from J, with 15 bases in between. The CDR3 region is CASSTSGARNSPLHF. The CDR3 bases are TGCGCCAGCAGCACCTCAGGGGCCCGCAATTCACCCCTCCACTTT.

The rearrangement joins TRBV5-1 to TRBJ1-5; the match to TRBD1 covers 7 bases. In germline, CDR1 is SGHRS, CDR2 YFSETQ. The CDR3 length is 14 residues. Trimming cost V 1 base and J 2 bases; bases outside gene matches: 0. Here the CDR3 DNA reads TGCGCCAGCAGCTTGACAGGGGGCAATCAGCCCCAGCATTTT. Residues: CASSLTGGNQPQHF.